This T cell receptor beta chain derives from a study of T cell repertoires in cytomegalovirus infection (dated by TCRdb to the late 2010s). About the investigation overall: Alongside well-studied HLA-B-restricted epitopes, the peptide stimulations were aimed at recently identified HLA-C-restricted CMV epitopes, whose presentation resists viral immunomodulation. Donor HLA type was relevant to the analysis, because carriage of CMV infection together with the matching HLA type was indicated by public TCR beta signatures. Overall study results and their limits: The ex vivo response was dominated by HLA-C-restricted CMV-specific TCR beta clonotypes, and the single most frequent clonotype in two of eight donors was supplied by these HLA-C-restricted clonotypes. Cumulative frequency of public TCR beta family members discriminated carriers of CMV infection plus the relevant HLA type in this cohort and an independent approximately 370-donor cohort.

Instrument used: Illumina HiSeq 1500. TCRdb itself trimmed the public reads at Q25 with fastp, ran MiXCR and retained productive beta chains. Merged by CDR3 protein, the rows form single entries marked with the most common genes and DNA. The sample contains about 740,000 distinct CDR3 sequences, around a third of them found a single time. 18% of the sample goes to the ten largest clones. CDR1 MNHEY and CDR2 SVGAGI are derived from the germline V gene. From V the trimming removes 0 bases and from J it removes 6 bases, while the gene matches leave 5 bases of the junction unaccounted for. The CDR3, cysteine through phenylalanine, is 15 amino acids long. Only CDR3 DNA is held: 45 bases, read in frame from base 1. On this clonotype itself: This receptor's antigen is unknown. One base away there is no much larger clone; base qualities are not given.

Reading the label with the study, this specimen's treatment or condition is: in vitro stimulation with specific CMV peptide epitopes to enrich CMV-specific T cells. Sequences were derived from cultured PBMCs, sampled from culture after CMV antigen stimulation. This chain is built from TRBV6-5 and TRBJ2-3; 8 middle bases align to TRBD2. The receptor comes from a human donor in good health (CMV status not recorded). Some clones in this sample may be carry-over from other donors' samples. This receptor carries the CDR3 CASSYSPSGWDTQYF. The DNA sequence is TGTGCCAGCAGTTACTCGCCTAGCGGGTGGGATACGCAGTATTTT.